A single sample is the source of the 29 T cell receptor beta chains below, sequenced in a study of blood T cell repertoires in COVID-19. Libraries were prepared by immunoSEQ multiplex PCR; TCRdb keeps only in-frame clonotypes and omits some of them. Here the sample spans 210,000 or so clones, about 85% being singletons. Sequencing used PBMCs or T cells enriched from blood (not recorded which). The origin of the receptors is a man aged 25-45 years who had recovered from COVID-19.

This clone was counted a single time. This chain uses TRBV27 with TRBJ2-2, with 8 nucleotides matching TRBD2. This CDR3 spans 16 amino acids. V shed 9 bases, J shed 3 bases, and the junction held 12 bases outside the gene matches. Germline V CDR1 and CDR2: MNHEY, SMNVEV (reference sequence). CDR3 sequence: CASKIYSGEYTGELFF. The DNA for the CDR3 is TGTGCCAGTAAAATTTATAGCGGGGAATACACCGGGGAGCTGTTTTTT.

The chain joins TRBV12-5 to TRBJ2-3, with D maybe TRBD2 (6 bases). This CDR3 has 14 residues. V lost 7 bases to trimming and J lost 1 base, with 12 bases between them. CDR1 LGHNT and CDR2 FRNRAP come from the germline V gene. CDR3 region: CASALRDGTDTQYF. The CDR3 DNA sequence: TGTGCTAGTGCCCTGCGGGACGGCACAGATACGCAGTATTTT.

This clone was observed a single time. The J gene is TRBJ2-3, the V gene TRBV7-2; 11 bases line up with TRBD1. CDR1 SGHTA and CDR2 FQGNSA come from the germline V gene. This CDR3 has 14 amino acids. V was clipped by 6 bases and J by 8 bases; unmatched bases: 7. DNA for the CDR3: TGTGCCAGCAGTACCGGGACAGGGGGTGGTACGCAGTATTTT. Translated, it gives CASSTGTGGGTQYF.

This clone showed up just once. The J gene is TRBJ1-2, the V gene TRBV20-1, with D maybe TRBD1 (5 bases). The CDR3 sequence is 12 residues long. Trimming took off 3 bases at V and 7 bases at J, with 12 bases between the two ends. CDR1 DFQATT and CDR2 SNEGSKA come from the germline V gene (reference sequence). The CDR3 bases are TGCAGTGCTAGTGAGGCAGGGATTGGCTACACCTTC. Amino acid sequence: CSASEAGIGYTF.

In DNA form, the CDR3 reads TGTGCCAGCAGTTACCCGGAGACCCAGTACTTC. Protein: CASSYPETQYF. The chain combines TRBV6-2 or TRBV6-3 with TRBJ2-5; D is undetermined. Germline V lookup: CDR1 MNHEY, CDR2 SVGEGT. V gave up 2 bases and J gave up 5 bases, with 3 bases separating them. The CDR3 loop spans 11 amino acids.

The V call is TRBV6-5, the J call TRBJ1-1; tentative D call: TRBD1 (5 bases). The CDR3 has 15 residues. Germline-derived CDR1 and CDR2 are MNHEY and SVGAGI. The V and J ends lost 0 bases and 1 base respectively, with 9 bases between them. For the CDR3, the DNA is TGTGCCAGCAGTTACTCGAGGACAACGAACACTGAAGCTTTCTTT. Its protein is CASSYSRTTNTEAFF.

The V call is TRBV6-5, the J call TRBJ1-3; 8 nucleotides line up with TRBD1. This CDR3 comprises 14 residues. The ends lost 6 bases at V and 7 bases at J; junction bases unmatched: 8. Germline assignment: CDR1 MNHEY and CDR2 SVGAGI. The CDR3 protein is CASRGLGQGNTIYF. In nucleotides, the CDR3 is TGTGCCAGCAGGGGACTCGGACAGGGCAACACCATATATTTT.

The chain has TRBV4-3 and TRBJ2-7, with D possibly TRBD1 on 5 matching bases. The CDR3 loop spans 15 amino acids. The germline V gene encodes CDR1 LGHNA and CDR2 YSLEER. V lost 0 bases to trimming and J lost 1 base, with 10 bases between them. The CDR3 DNA reads TGCGCCAGCAGCCAAGATCAGGGCTTATCCTACGAGCAGTACTTC. Its translation is CASSQDQGLSYEQYF.

There are a few counts of this clone. V is TRBV5-1 and J is TRBJ2-2, with TRBD2 identical over 11 bases. The germline CDR1 and CDR2 sequences are SGHRS and YFSETQ. Trimming removed 4 bases from V and 6 bases from J; junction bases left unmatched: 17. The length of the CDR3 is 19 residues. This CDR3 reads CASSPVAGGPGRSAGELFF. CDR3 bases: TGCGCCAGCAGCCCGGTAGCGGGAGGGCCGGGGCGGAGCGCCGGGGAGCTGTTTTTT. The full variable domain, completed using reference TRBV5-1 and TRBJ2-2, is KAGVTQTPRYLIKTRGQQVTLSCSPISGHRSVSWYQQTPGQGLQFLFEYFSETQRNKGNFPGRFSGRQFSNSRSEMNVSTLELGDSALYLCASSPVAGGPGRSAGELFFGEGSRLTVL.

V gene TRBV7-8 combines with J gene TRBJ1-4; possible D gene TRBD1, 6 bases. Looked up from germline, CDR1 is SGHVS and CDR2 is FQNEAQ. CDR3 size: 17 residues. Trimming took 1 base from V and 0 from J, leaving 12 bases between them. The CDR3: CASSLDRGFATNEKLFF. In DNA form, the CDR3 reads TGTGCCAGCAGCTTAGATAGGGGGTTTGCAACTAATGAAAAACTGTTTTTT.

This chain uses TRBV6-1 with TRBJ2-1; D may be TRBD1 (5 bases). CDR3 length: 13 amino acids. V gave up 6 bases and J gave up 10 bases, with 16 bases separating them. In germline, CDR1 is MNHNS, CDR2 SASEGT. The CDR3 bases are TGTGCCAGCAGAGCTCAGGGTTTCGGAGAGCAGTTCTTC. Its translation: CASRAQGFGEQFF.

V and J are TRBV3-1 (or the pseudogene TRBV3-2) and TRBJ2-7; 9 bases are shared with TRBD1. The trim removed 5 bases at V and 3 bases at J, leaving 5 bases unmatched. Germline V gene data show CDR1 as LGHDT and CDR2 as YNNKEL (reference sequence). The CDR3 has 14 amino acids. CDR3 sequence reads: CASSTPGQGYEQYF. CDR3 nucleotides: TGTGCCAGCAGCACCCCGGGACAGGGCTACGAGCAGTACTTC.

The chain is built from TRBV10-3 and TRBJ2-7; D remains ambiguous. V was clipped by 4 bases and J by 3 bases, with 10 bases between them. CDR1 ENHRY and CDR2 SYGVKD come from the germline V gene. This CDR3 is built from 13 residues. CDR3 in amino acids: CAISGQAFYEQYF. Written as DNA, the CDR3 is TGTGCCATCAGTGGGCAGGCATTCTACGAGCAGTACTTC.

J is TRBJ2-3 and V is TRBV18, with D tentatively TRBD2 (5 bases). The germline V and J ends were trimmed by 2 bases and 4 bases, with 16 bases remaining between them. This CDR3 spans 16 amino acids. Germline values: CDR1 KGHSH, CDR2 LQKENI. The CDR3 DNA follows: TGTGCCAGCTCACCAGTGGGAGTCAGTGTAGCAGATACGCAGTATTTT. Translated, it gives CASSPVGVSVADTQYF.

V gene TRBV6-1 combines with J gene TRBJ1-6; tentatively, D is TRBD1 (6 bases). This CDR3 has 12 residues. V was shortened by 3 bases and J by 10 bases, with 7 bases between the two germline ends. Germline CDR1 and CDR2: MNHNS and SASEGT. The CDR3: CASSDRGSPLHF. In nucleotides, the CDR3 is TGTGCCAGCAGTGACAGGGGATCACCCCTCCACTTT.

This chain joins TRBV12-5 and TRBJ2-7, with D possibly being TRBD1 (6 bases). CDR1 and CDR2 from the germline V gene are LGHNT and FRNRAP. Deletions cut 6 bases from V and 4 bases from J, with 19 bases between. This CDR3 has 15 residues. The CDR3 is CASGTSQGRSYEQYF. Written as DNA, the CDR3 is TGTGCTAGTGGAACCTCACAGGGTCGGTCGTACGAGCAGTACTTC.

J is TRBJ1-3 and V is TRBV7-2, with D possibly matching TRBD1 (6 bases). The V and J ends lost 5 bases and 4 bases respectively, with 9 bases between them. The V gene's germline CDR1 is SGHTA and CDR2 FQGNSA. The CDR3 spans 13 residues. Written as DNA, the CDR3 is TGTGCCAGCAGCCCTCAGGGGGGAAACACCATATATTTT. It encodes CASSPQGGNTIYF. The full variable domain, completed using reference TRBV7-2 and TRBJ1-3, is GAGVSQSPSNKVTEKGKDVELRCDPISGHTALYWYRQSLGQGLEFLIYFQGNSAPDKSGLPSDRFSAERTGGSVSTLTIQRTQQEDSAVYLCASSPQGGNTIYFGEGSWLTVV.

This clone occurred a few times. The chain recombines TRBV5-1 with TRBJ2-2; 10 positions agree with TRBD1. V gave up 0 bases and J gave up 6 bases; unmatched junction bases: 8. The CDR3 is made up of 17 amino acids. The V gene's germline CDR1 is SGHRS and CDR2 YFSETQ. CDR3 amino acids: CASSLAGDRGPSGELFF. In nucleotides, the CDR3 is TGCGCCAGCAGCTTGGCGGGCGACAGGGGGCCTTCCGGGGAGCTGTTTTTT.

This clone was detected once. The chain couples TRBV29-1 to TRBJ1-5, with 8 bases identical to TRBD1. The CDR3 sequence is 14 residues long. With V trimmed by 6 bases and J by 0 bases, 4 bases remained unmatched. The germline V gene encodes CDR1 SQVTM and CDR2 ANQGSEA. The CDR3 is CSVGTGYSNQPQHF. The CDR3 DNA reads as TGCAGCGTAGGGACAGGCTATAGCAATCAGCCCCAGCATTTT.

This clone showed up just a few times. CDR3 region: CASSVTGNTNYGYTF. In DNA form, the CDR3 reads TGTGCCAGCAGCGTAACAGGGAATACTAACTATGGCTACACCTTC. The rearrangement links TRBV9 to TRBJ1-2; a possible D gene is TRBD1 (6 bases). Deletions cut 1 base from V and 0 bases from J, with 10 bases between. CDR1 SGDLS and CDR2 YYNGEE come from the germline V gene. There are 15 residues in the CDR3.

The CDR3 DNA sequence: TGTGCCAGCAGTTTCACAGGGACCGTACCCTACGAGCAGTACTTC. The encoded protein is CASSFTGTVPYEQYF. This chain links TRBV27 with TRBJ2-7; the D gene is possibly TRBD1 (6 bases). CDR1 is MNHEY and CDR2 is SMNVEV in the germline V gene (reference sequence). Trimming cost V 3 bases and J 2 bases, with 14 bases left between them. The CDR3 has 15 residues.

The V call is TRBV19, the J call TRBJ2-3; 8 positions agree with TRBD2. J lost 7 bases, V lost 3 bases, and 9 bases had no gene match. The CDR3 spans 15 residues. The germline V gene has CDR1 LNHDA and CDR2 SQIVND (reference sequence). The CDR3 protein is CASSIPAGDLNTQYF. For the CDR3, the DNA is TGTGCCAGTAGTATTCCAGCGGGGGACCTCAATACGCAGTATTTT.

The table lists this clone with a count of one. The chain carries TRBV7-2 and TRBJ1-1; D remains ambiguous. The CDR3 consists of 13 residues. Trimming stripped 5 bases from V and 2 bases from J, with 9 bases between. Germline V gene lookup returns CDR1 SGHTA and CDR2 FQGNSA. Written as DNA, the CDR3 is TGTGCCAGCAGCCGGGAGGGTAACACTGAAGCTTTCTTT. It translates to CASSREGNTEAFF.

This sequence joins TRBV21-1 and TRBJ2-3; TRBD1, the D gene given by the table, was not confirmed from the DNA. TRBV21-1 is a listed pseudogene. The CDR3 runs 12 residues. The CDR3 sequence: CASTPTTDTQYF. CDR3 coding DNA: TGTGCCAGCACCCCAACAACAGATACGCAGTATTTT.

J is TRBJ1-3 and V is TRBV25-1; 10 bases agree with TRBD1. The trim removed 2 bases at V and 3 bases at J, leaving 1 base unmatched. The CDR3 runs to 15 residues. Looked up from germline, CDR1 is MGHDK and CDR2 is SYGVNS. The DNA for the CDR3 is TGTGCCAGCAGTGAAGACAGGGGGCATGGAAACACCATATATTTT. Translation gives CASSEDRGHGNTIYF.

The chain recombines TRBV2 with TRBJ2-2; 10 positions match TRBD2. Germline V gives CDR1 SNHLY, CDR2 FYNNEI. CDR3 length: 17 amino acids. The V and J ends lost 8 bases and 4 bases, in that order; junction bases with no gene match: 13. The CDR3 spells CASPTSSSGSGTGELFF. The CDR3 DNA reads TGTGCCAGCCCGACCTCTTCTAGCGGGAGTGGCACCGGGGAGCTGTTTTTT. Variable domain in full (rest from reference TRBV2 and TRBJ2-2): EPEVTQTPSHQVTQMGQEVILRCVPISNHLYFYWYRQILGQKVEFLVSFYNNEISEKSEIFDDQFSVERPDGSNFTLKIRSTKLEDSAMYFCASPTSSSGSGTGELFFGEGSRLTVL.

This chain joins TRBV7-6 and TRBJ1-5; D perhaps matches TRBD1 (6 bases). The CDR3 covers 15 residues. Trimming left V 4 bases short and J 3 bases short, with 13 bases between. The germline V gene encodes CDR1 SGHVS and CDR2 FNYEAQ. The chain's CDR3 is CASSSFGGANQPQHF. The CDR3 nucleotides read TGTGCCAGCAGCTCCTTCGGGGGGGCCAATCAGCCCCAGCATTTT. The full variable domain, its missing parts supplied by reference TRBV7-6 and TRBJ1-5, is GAGVSQSPRYKVTKRGQDVALRCDPISGHVSLYWYRQALGQGPEFLTYFNYEAQQDKSGLPNDRFSAERPEGSISTLTIQRTEQRDSAMYRCASSSFGGANQPQHFGDGTRLSIL.

The V call is TRBV20-1, the J call TRBJ1-2; 7 nucleotides align to TRBD1. V was clipped by 6 bases and J by 10 bases; unmatched bases: 8. Germline values: CDR1 DFQATT, CDR2 SNEGSKA (reference sequence). This CDR3 has 11 amino acids. Here the CDR3 DNA reads TGCAGTGCCCCCGGGACAGCGAACTACACCTTC. This encodes CSAPGTANYTF.

This sequence joins TRBV27 and TRBJ1-1; 7 positions match TRBD1. Losses at the gene ends were 6 bases for V and 10 bases for J; bases not matched to a gene: 8. CDR1 and CDR2 from the germline V gene are MNHEY and SMNVEV (reference sequence). The CDR3 sequence is 12 residues long. The DNA for the CDR3 is TGTGCCAGCAGCCCCAGGGGGGTAGGAGCTTTCTTT. Protein product: CASSPRGVGAFF.